A single T cell receptor beta chain is shown here with its context. These data originate in a study of T cell changes during pregnancy in multiple sclerosis. Sequencing used immunoSEQ multiplex PCR; TCRdb keeps in-frame clones, though not all of them. The data show about 110,000 clones, 80% to 95% seen once. Germline-derived CDR1 and CDR2 are LNHDA and SQIVND (reference sequence). V shed 5 bases, J shed 3 bases, and the junction held 11 bases outside the gene matches. There are 16 residues in the CDR3. The TCR comes from a female donor with multiple sclerosis, enrolled in a pregnancy study. V usage is TRBV19 and J usage is TRBJ2-5, with TRBD1 matching over 8 bases. This specimen consisted of peripheral blood, obtained in the third trimester of pregnancy. This CDR3 is CASSRAQTGVKETQYF. The CDR3 nucleotides are TGTGCCAGTAGTCGGGCCCAGACAGGGGTAAAAGAGACCCAGTACTTC.